The 19 T cell receptor beta chains given below trace back to one sample, sequenced in a study of Graves' ophthalmopathy and Graves' hyperthyroidism. The authors amplified TCR beta CDR3 regions, and they did so from RNA transcripts for repertoire sequencing. HTBI primers primed a first-round RT-PCR, and a second-round multiplex PCR followed. TCRdb re-called the multiplex PCR reads through MiXCR, storing one row per CDR3 protein. This sample carries 300,000 or so distinct CDR3 sequences, 15% to 20% of them seen once, and the ten largest clones take 9% to 15%. The sequenced sample was peripheral blood. These receptors all stem from an adult man with Graves' ophthalmopathy.

The V gene is TRBV30, the J gene TRBJ1-2, with no clear D. V was shortened by 2 bases and J by 0 bases, with 10 bases between the two germline ends. This CDR3 contains 14 residues. From germline, CDR1 is GTSNPN and CDR2 SVGIG (reference sequence). The CDR3 nucleotides read TGTGCCTGGAGTACAGTGCCGTCTAACTATGGCTACACCTTC. Protein sequence: CAWSTVPSNYGYTF. Drawing the rest from reference TRBV30 and TRBJ1-2, the complete variable domain is SQTIHQWPATLVQPVGSPLSLECTVEGTSNPNLYWYRQAAGRGLQLLFYSVGIGQISSEVPQNLSASRPQDRQFILSSKKLLLSDSGFYLCAWSTVPSNYGYTFGSGTRLTVV.

This clonotype was seen repeatedly, ten times or more. V gene TRBV20-1 combines with J gene TRBJ2-7; TRBD2 agrees at 8 bases. Looked up from germline, CDR1 is DFQATT and CDR2 is SNEGSKA (reference sequence). V was pared by 3 bases and J by 4 bases, with 5 bases of the junction left unmatched. This CDR3 region has 13 residues. As DNA, the CDR3 is TGCAGTGCTAGCTCCGGGAGGGGGTACGAGCAGTACTTC. It translates to CSASSGRGYEQYF.

This clonotype appeared many times. The rearrangement links TRBV7-3 to TRBJ2-7; 10 nucleotides line up with TRBD1. The V gene end was trimmed by 5 bases and the J gene end by 5 bases; junction bases not matched to a gene: 3. This CDR3 is built from 13 residues. Per germline, CDR1 SGHTA and CDR2 FQGTGA. The CDR3 loop is CASSRDRGDEQYF. CDR3 nucleotide sequence: TGTGCCAGCAGCCGGGACAGGGGCGACGAGCAGTACTTC.

The chain joins TRBV19 to TRBJ2-7; tentatively, D is TRBD1 or TRBD2 (5 bases each). CDR3 length: 13 amino acids. The V gene's germline CDR1 is LNHDA and CDR2 SQIVND (reference sequence). Trimming left V 8 bases short and J 0 bases short, with 11 bases between. The CDR3 nucleotides are TGTGCCAGTGGCCCCGGGACCTCCTACGAGCAGTACTTC. As protein: CASGPGTSYEQYF.

In this sample, this clonotype turned up many times. The chain links TRBV20-1 to TRBJ2-5; 8 bases are a match to TRBD2. The CDR3 loop spans 13 amino acids. V was pared by 5 bases and J by 1 base, with 3 bases of the junction left unmatched. Looked up from germline, CDR1 is DFQATT and CDR2 is SNEGSKA (reference sequence). CDR3 nucleotides: TGCAGTGCTCAAGGGACTAGCCAAGAGACCCAGTACTTC. Encoded protein: CSAQGTSQETQYF.

This clonotype was seen more than once but under ten times. The V call is TRBV12-3 or TRBV12-4, the J call TRBJ1-1; TRBD1 matches 8 bases. V shed 3 bases and J 1 base; nucleotides not matched to a gene: 7. The length of the CDR3 is 16 residues. CDR3 in DNA: TGTGCCAGCAGTTTTGGGCAGGGGGCTTGGAACACTGAAGCTTTCTTT. Encoded protein: CASSFGQGAWNTEAFF.

This clonotype was detected ten times or more. This sequence joins TRBV6-2 or TRBV6-3 and TRBJ1-5; the match to TRBD1 covers 9 bases. V lost 2 bases, J lost 6 bases, and 5 bases stayed unmatched. This CDR3 is built from 15 residues. Germline V gene lookup returns CDR1 MNHEY and CDR2 SVGEGT. CDR3 bases: TGTGCCAGCAGTTACCGGACAGGGGCTGGTCAGCCCCAGCATTTT. Protein product: CASSYRTGAGQPQHF.

This clonotype occurred many times. The rearrangement joins TRBV30 to TRBJ1-1, with no clear D. V was clipped by 3 bases and J by 0 bases, with 5 bases between them. Germline V gene sequence: CDR1 GTSNPN, CDR2 SVGIG (reference sequence). The CDR3 spans 12 residues. In DNA form, the CDR3 reads TGTGCCTGGAGGGGGATGAACACTGAAGCTTTCTTT. Translating it yields CAWRGMNTEAFF. Full variable domain (remainder filled in from reference TRBV30 and TRBJ1-1): SQTIHQWPATLVQPVGSPLSLECTVEGTSNPNLYWYRQAAGRGLQLLFYSVGIGQISSEVPQNLSASRPQDRQFILSSKKLLLSDSGFYLCAWRGMNTEAFFGQGTRLTVV.

The chain has TRBV2 and TRBJ2-7, with 8 bases aligning to TRBD1. Germline values: CDR1 SNHLY, CDR2 FYNNEI. After removal of 1 base from V and 4 bases from J, the junction contained 15 bases not matched to a gene. The CDR3 consists of 18 residues. As DNA, the CDR3 is TGTGCCAGCAGTGAAGTTAGGGCCGGGACAGGAAGCCATTACGAGCAGTACTTC. Its translation: CASSEVRAGTGSHYEQYF.

The chain links TRBV30 to TRBJ1-1; 7 bases align to TRBD1. V shed 5 bases, J shed 1 base, and the junction held 4 bases outside the gene matches. This CDR3 is built from 13 residues. Per germline, CDR1 GTSNPN and CDR2 SVGIG (reference sequence). CDR3 protein: CAWQGQSNTEAFF. The DNA of the CDR3 is TGTGCCTGGCAGGGACAGTCGAACACTGAAGCTTTCTTT.

This clonotype was found many times. V usage is TRBV6-5 and J usage is TRBJ1-1; D remains unclear. V was cut by 2 bases and J by 0 bases, with 10 bases left in between. Per germline, CDR1 MNHEY and CDR2 SVGAGI. The CDR3 spans 15 residues. The CDR3 sequence is CASSYGVGMNTEAFF. DNA of the CDR3: TGTGCCAGCAGTTACGGGGTGGGGATGAACACTGAAGCTTTCTTT.

The V call is TRBV11-1, the J call TRBJ2-5; the D gene is possibly TRBD2 (6 bases). V shed 1 base and J shed 5 bases, with 23 bases lying between them. CDR1 and CDR2 (germline): SGHAT, FQDESV (reference sequence). CDR3 size: 18 residues. The CDR3 is CASSLDPSPGDARETQYF. For the CDR3, the DNA is TGTGCCAGCAGCTTAGACCCATCCCCGGGAGACGCCCGGGAGACCCAGTACTTC. The variable domain in full, with the rest retrieved from reference TRBV11-1 and TRBJ2-5, is EAEVAQSPRYKITEKSQAVAFWCDPISGHATLYWYRQILGQGPELLVQFQDESVVDDSQLPKDRFSAERLKGVDSTLKIQPAELGDSAMYLCASSLDPSPGDARETQYFGPGTRLLVL.

The chain has TRBV3-1 and TRBJ2-7; 8 bases are a match to TRBD2. J was trimmed by 1 base and V by 2 bases; bases with no gene match: 4. The V gene's germline CDR1 is LGHDT and CDR2 YNNKEL (reference sequence). There are 15 residues in the CDR3. The CDR3 loop is CASSQRREGSYEQYF. The CDR3 DNA follows: TGTGCCAGCAGCCAAAGACGGGAGGGGTCCTACGAGCAGTACTTC.

This clonotype was counted many times. The chain recombines TRBV12-3 or TRBV12-4 with TRBJ2-7; 9 nucleotides align to TRBD1. The CDR3 contains 15 residues. V was clipped by 1 base and J by 3 bases; unmatched bases: 4. This CDR3 reads CASSLVGTGIYEQYF. Here the CDR3 DNA reads TGTGCCAGCAGTTTAGTTGGGACAGGGATCTACGAGCAGTACTTC.

This clonotype was recorded many times. One end of the junction is discordant with germline, which a read error may explain. The chain carries TRBV6-1 and TRBJ1-6, with D possibly being TRBD1 (5 bases). This CDR3 contains 12 residues. Germline-derived CDR1 and CDR2 are MNHNS and SASEGT. The CDR3 loop reads CGSRGGNSPLHF. For the CDR3, the DNA is TGTGGCAGCCGGGGGGGAAATTCACCCCTCCACTTT.

The V call is TRBV28, the J call TRBJ2-4; 10 positions agree with TRBD2. J was trimmed by 4 bases and V by 2 bases; bases with no gene match: 11. Germline V gene data show CDR1 as MDHEN and CDR2 as SYDVKM. This CDR3 contains 18 residues. CDR3 sequence: CASSLVSGRALGKNIQYF. The CDR3 DNA is TGTGCCAGCAGTTTAGTCAGCGGGAGGGCCCTGGGGAAAAACATTCAGTACTTC.

This chain joins TRBV20-1 and TRBJ1-2, with 8 bases matching TRBD1. J gave up 5 bases and V 6 bases, and 11 bases lay outside the gene matches. This CDR3 has 14 amino acids. The germline CDR1 and CDR2 sequences are DFQATT and SNEGSKA (reference sequence). The CDR3 is CSASDRASRYGYTF. CDR3 bases: TGCAGTGCATCGGACAGGGCCTCGAGATATGGCTACACCTTC.

The V gene is TRBV6-1, the J gene TRBJ2-5; D possibly corresponds to TRBD2 (6 bases). Germline CDR1 and CDR2: MNHNS and SASEGT. The CDR3 sequence is 14 residues long. Trimming pared 7 bases from V and 2 bases from J, leaving 14 bases between. The CDR3 spells CASKGGIPQETQYF. The CDR3 bases are TGTGCCAGCAAGGGCGGGATACCTCAAGAGACCCAGTACTTC.

Many counts were recorded for this clonotype. The CDR3 loop reads CASSFPPGTGVRTYEQYF. The CDR3 DNA reads TGTGCCAGCAGCTTTCCTCCCGGGACAGGGGTGAGGACCTACGAGCAGTACTTC. The rearrangement links TRBV6-2 or TRBV6-3 to TRBJ2-7; TRBD1 agrees at 10 bases. J gave up 2 bases and V 6 bases, and 16 bases lay outside the gene matches. The CDR3 length is 18 residues. Germline CDR1 MNHEY, CDR2 SVGEGT.